This is a list of T cell receptor beta chains from one sample in a study of long-term antiretroviral therapy in people with HIV. Assay used: immunoSEQ multiplex PCR; TCRdb lists only in-frame clones, some missing. Among 40,000 or so clones listed, roughly 82% were seen once. Sample: unsorted PBMCs, taken 0.3 years after starting antiretroviral therapy. These receptors were obtained from a man between 18 and 29 years old with HIV. CDR3s include the opening cysteine and the closing phenylalanine or tryptophan. The order of the fields is J gene, D gene, V gene, CDR3 length, clone size, CDR3 protein, CDR3 DNA. D genes are given only for firm matches. Only part of the rows carry a size: once, few, many, or a class if the clone is expanded.

>TRBJ2-3|TRBD2|TRBV10-3|17|.
CAISDSGTSGPTDTQYF
TGTGCCATCAGTGACTCCGGGACTAGCGGCCCCACAGATACGCAGTATTTT
>TRBJ2-7|TRBD2|TRBV7-3|13|.
CASSILSGSEQYF
TGTGCCAGCAGCATCCTTAGCGGGAGTGAGCAGTACTTC
>TRBJ1-4|.|TRBV18|15|.
CASSPPEGGSEKLFF
TGTGCCAGCTCACCACCGGAGGGGGGGAGTGAAAAACTGTTTTTT
>TRBJ2-1|TRBD1|TRBV5-1|15|.
CASSRGTGWYNEQFF
TGCGCCAGCAGCCGAGGGACAGGGTGGTACAATGAGCAGTTCTTC
>TRBJ1-5|.|TRBV27|14|few
CASSPYSSNQPQHF
TGTGCCAGCAGTCCCTACAGTAGCAATCAGCCCCAGCATTTT
>TRBJ1-6|.|TRBV27|19|.
CASSPSLISVTSYNSPLHF
TGTGCCAGCAGCCCGTCGTTAATATCAGTGACCTCCTATAATTCACCCCTCCACTTT
>TRBJ1-3|.|TRBV11-2|16|.
CASSPRKQGVGNTIYF
TGTGCCAGCAGCCCGAGGAAACAGGGCGTTGGAAACACCATATATTTT
>TRBJ2-2|.|TRBV7-9|14|.
CASSFWDNTGELFF
TGTGCCAGCAGCTTCTGGGACAACACCGGGGAGCTGTTTTTT
>TRBJ2-1|TRBD1|TRBV19|15|.
CASSNPGQVHNEQFF
TGTGCCAGTAGTAATCCGGGACAGGTCCACAATGAGCAGTTCTTC
>TRBJ1-5|.|TRBV5-5|14|once
CASSSGGSNQPQHF
TGTGCCAGCAGCTCCGGCGGTAGCAATCAGCCCCAGCATTTT
>TRBJ1-2|.|TRBV21-1|16|.
CASREGPCPPNYGYTF
TGTGCCAGTAGGGAGGGGCCCTGCCCGCCTAACTATGGCTACACCTTC
>TRBJ2-7|.|TRBV19|11|few
CASRGVYEQYF
TGTGCCAGCAGAGGGGTCTACGAGCAGTACTTC
>TRBJ2-2|TRBD1|TRBV28|15|once
CASSPGTGDTGELFF
TGTGCCAGCAGTCCCGGGACAGGGGATACCGGGGAGCTGTTTTTT
>TRBJ1-1|.|TRBV21-1|16|few
CASSKEWTGGNTEAFF
TGTGCCAGCAGCAAAGAGTGGACAGGGGGCAACACTGAAGCTTTCTTT
>TRBJ2-1|.|TRBV5-6|14|.
CASSSELGYNEQFF
TGTGCCAGCAGCTCCGAACTAGGTTACAATGAGCAGTTCTTC
>TRBJ1-1|TRBD1|TRBV6-1|13|once
CASSTGEDTEAFF
TGTGCCAGCAGTACAGGGGAGGACACTGAAGCTTTCTTT
>TRBJ1-1|.|TRBV10-3|12|.
CATSQAGTEAFF
TGTGCCACGTCACAGGCAGGCACTGAAGCTTTCTTT
>TRBJ1-5|.|TRBV7-2|14|.
CASSFVSGDQPQHF
TGTGCCAGCAGCTTTGTAAGTGGTGATCAGCCCCAGCATTTT
>TRBJ2-1|TRBD2|TRBV9|15|.
CASSLGASGMNEQFF
TGTGCCAGCAGCTTGGGGGCTAGCGGGATGAATGAGCAGTTCTTC
>TRBJ1-4|.|TRBV19|15|.
CASSIPKGLNEKLFF
TGTGCCAGTAGTATCCCCAAGGGACTTAATGAAAAACTGTTTTTT
>TRBJ2-1|TRBD1|TRBV13|16|.
CASSLGLGQANNEQFF
TGTGCCAGCAGCTTAGGCCTTGGACAGGCAAACAATGAGCAGTTCTTC
>TRBJ2-1|TRBD2|TRBV18|16|.
CASSPQRELQAKEQFF
TGTGCCAGCTCACCTCAGCGGGAGCTCCAGGCGAAGGAGCAGTTCTTC
>TRBJ1-2|TRBD1|TRBV5-8|16|.
CASSFAGGSINHGYTF
TGTGCCAGCAGCTTCGCAGGGGGTTCTATTAACCATGGCTACACCTTC
>TRBJ2-7|TRBD1|TRBV27|13|.
CASSKRQGYEQYF
TGTGCCAGCAGTAAGAGACAGGGTTACGAGCAGTACTTC
>TRBJ2-6|.|TRBV6-1|15|.
CASSTDSSGANVLTF
TGTGCCAGCAGTACCGACAGCTCTGGGGCCAACGTCCTGACTTTC
>TRBJ2-5|.|TRBV7-2|14|.
CASSPLGGQETQYF
TGTGCCAGCAGCCCTCTAGGGGGACAAGAGACCCAGTACTTC
>TRBJ1-1|.|TRBV19|15|.
CASSIGGGRFAEAFF
TGTGCCAGTAGTATCGGCGGGGGGCGGTTCGCTGAAGCTTTCTTT
>TRBJ2-2|TRBD2|TRBV15|15|.
CATSRDDGRAGELFF
TGTGCCACCAGCAGAGACGACGGGAGGGCCGGGGAGCTGTTTTTT
>TRBJ2-7|.|TRBV7-2|13|.
CASSRLLGDEQYF
TGTGCCAGCAGCCGACTGTTAGGGGACGAGCAGTACTTC
>TRBJ1-3|TRBD1|TRBV7-3|17|.
CASSSPWTGNSGNTIYF
TGTGCCAGCAGCTCCCCCTGGACAGGCAACTCTGGAAACACCATATATTTT
>TRBJ2-7|TRBD2|TRBV19|13|few
CASSSGTRYEQYF
TGTGCCAGCTCTAGCGGGACCCGCTACGAGCAGTACTTC
>TRBJ2-2|TRBD1|TRBV7-9|16|.
CASSWRDRVRNGELFF
TGTGCCAGCAGCTGGAGGGACAGGGTGAGGAACGGGGAGCTGTTTTTT
>TRBJ2-3|TRBD2|TRBV12-5|15|.
CASGLGTSDTDTQYF
TGTGCTAGTGGTTTGGGGACTAGCGACACAGATACGCAGTATTTT
>TRBJ2-3|TRBD2|TRBV4-1|12|.
CASSKSGDGQYF
TGCGCCAGCAGTAAAAGCGGGGATGGGCAGTATTTT
>TRBJ2-1|.|TRBV7-8|14|.
CASSPEDGYNEQFF
TGTGCCAGCAGCCCTGAGGACGGATACAATGAGCAGTTCTTC
>TRBJ2-3|TRBD2|TRBV7-2|12|.
CASTMGGGTQYF
TGTGCCAGCACCATGGGGGGGGGTACGCAGTATTTT
>TRBJ2-7|.|TRBV2|15|.
CASSEYRSLAYEQYF
TGTGCCAGCAGTGAATATCGCAGTCTGGCCTACGAGCAGTACTTC
>TRBJ2-7|.|TRBV29-1|13|.
CSVEDMQAYEQYF
TGCAGCGTTGAAGATATGCAGGCCTACGAGCAGTACTTC
>TRBJ1-4|TRBD1|TRBV2|18|.
CASSAPAGQGAANEKLFF
TGTGCCAGCAGTGCCCCTGCGGGACAGGGGGCAGCTAATGAAAAACTGTTTTTT
>TRBJ1-4|.|TRBV28|15|once
CASSSTGWRGDELFF
TGTGCCAGCAGTTCGACAGGATGGAGAGGTGATGAACTGTTTTTT
>TRBJ1-6|.|TRBV7-3|14|few
CASSPQTAFSPLHF
TGTGCCAGCAGCCCTCAGACAGCCTTTTCACCCCTCCACTTT